This entry lists 19 T cell receptor beta chains sequenced from one sample in a study of T cells in narcolepsy (dated by TCRdb to 2016 to 2018). The library was built by means of the immunoSEQ multiplex PCR assay. The immuneACCESS repertoire file appears here via TCRdb, limited to in-frame rearrangements. These files lack a portion of the clones; in checked studies, under half of the deficit traces to unresolved V genes, and the cause of the others is not known. This sample gives tens of thousands of clones in total; just under 85% of them show up just once. The top ten clones comprise 1.3% of the sample. Sequenced input: CD45RA- memory CD4+ T cells from PBMCs. The sample's cell subset or site label, decoded: memory T cells sorted ex vivo from peripheral blood. Receptors originate from a human donor with narcolepsy.

This rearrangement joins TRBV12-1 to TRBJ1-5. TRBV12-1 is listed as a pseudogene. The CDR3 contains 17 residues. The CDR3 nucleotides read TGTGCCAGCAGCCTGGAAGGTCGTAACGATAGCAATCAGCCCCAGCATTTT. Translated, it gives CASSLEGRNDSNQPQHF.

The chain couples TRBV10-3 to TRBJ1-5, with D perhaps matching TRBD1 (6 bases). Trimming shortened V by 0 bases and J by 4 bases, and 13 bases separated the two germline ends. Per germline, CDR1 ENHRY and CDR2 SYGVKD. The CDR3 is made up of 16 amino acids. CDR3 nucleotides: TGTGCCATCAGTGAGTCGCTCGGGGGCGGGAATCAGCCCCAGCATTTT. Translated: CAISESLGGGNQPQHF.

The J gene is TRBJ2-3, the V gene TRBV5-6, with 9 bases that match TRBD2. Germline loops: CDR1 SGHDT, CDR2 YYEEEE. This CDR3 contains 19 residues. Losses at the gene ends were 4 bases for V and 1 base for J; bases not matched to a gene: 16. CDR3 in amino acids: CASSQPGLAAGVGTDTQYF. The CDR3 DNA follows: TGTGCCAGCAGCCAACCGGGACTAGCTGCGGGGGTGGGCACAGATACGCAGTATTTT.

The chain joins TRBV7-8 to TRBJ2-2; 15 positions agree with TRBD2. V gave up 5 bases and J gave up 6 bases; unmatched junction bases: 16. The CDR3 extends over 20 amino acids. Looked up from germline, CDR1 is SGHVS and CDR2 is FQNEAQ. The CDR3 is CASSNYRGGLAGGLPGELFF. The CDR3 DNA is TGTGCCAGCAGCAACTATCGGGGGGGACTAGCGGGAGGATTACCCGGGGAGCTGTTTTTT.

This rearrangement joins TRBV2 to TRBJ1-5; D gene ambiguous. The CDR3 extends over 15 amino acids. The ends were cut back, 7 bases at V and 4 bases at J, with 17 bases in the middle. In germline, CDR1 is SNHLY, CDR2 FYNNEI. The CDR3 loop reads CASNGEATPNQPQHF. CDR3 bases: TGTGCCAGCAATGGTGAAGCGACTCCTAATCAGCCCCAGCATTTT.

V gene TRBV6-1 combines with J gene TRBJ1-5, with D perhaps matching TRBD1 (5 bases). The V end was cut by 4 bases, the J end by 11 bases, with 21 bases between. The CDR3 length is 15 residues. Germline V gene data show CDR1 as MNHNS and CDR2 as SASEGT. In DNA form, the CDR3 reads TGTGCCAGCAGTGTGTCAGTTGGGGGTCGTTATGCCCAGCATTTT. Its translation: CASSVSVGGRYAQHF.

The chain uses TRBV19 and TRBJ1-5; 8 bases line up with TRBD1. Trimming took 7 bases from V and 3 from J; bases not matched to a gene: 5. Per the germline V gene, CDR1 is LNHDA and CDR2 is SQIVND (reference sequence). The CDR3 spans 14 residues. The CDR3 here is CASNSGGTNQPQHF. Here the CDR3 DNA reads TGTGCCAGTAATTCAGGGGGCACCAATCAGCCCCAGCATTTT.

The V gene is TRBV27, the J gene TRBJ2-3; perhaps TRBD2 as D (6 bases). CDR3 length: 15 residues. The V gene lost 0 bases and the J gene lost 0 bases, with 7 bases spanning the gap. CDR1 is MNHEY and CDR2 is SMNVEV in the germline V gene (reference sequence). CDR3 nucleotide sequence: TGTGCCAGCAGTTTATCGAGCGGGAGCACAGATACGCAGTATTTT. The encoded protein is CASSLSSGSTDTQYF.

The chain links TRBV18 to TRBJ2-2, with D possibly matching TRBD1 (5 bases). Deletions cut 6 bases from V and 6 bases from J, with 26 bases between. Looked up from germline, CDR1 is KGHSH and CDR2 is LQKENI. This CDR3 spans 18 amino acids. As DNA, the CDR3 is TGTGCCAGCTCTTCGACTGCGAATAAGGGGTCTGCCCCCGGGGAGCTGTTTTTT. This translates into CASSSTANKGSAPGELFF.

The chain links TRBV2 to TRBJ2-5; tentatively, D is TRBD2 (5 bases). CDR3 length equals 9 residues. Trimming removed 11 bases from V and 5 bases from J, with 6 bases in between. Germline loops: CDR1 SNHLY, CDR2 FYNNEI. DNA for the CDR3: TGTGCCGGCGGGGAGACCCAGTACTTC. It yields the protein CAGGETQYF.

This chain uses TRBV11-2 with TRBJ2-4, with unresolved D. CDR3 length equals 14 residues. Germline loops: CDR1 SGHAT, CDR2 FQNNGV. With 1 base removed from V and 0 bases from J, the gap between germline ends came to 4 bases. CDR3 amino acids: CASSLVVAKNIQYF. CDR3 nucleotides: TGTGCCAGCAGCTTAGTTGTAGCCAAAAACATTCAGTACTTC. Using reference TRBV11-2 and TRBJ2-4 for the parts outside the CDR3, the full variable domain is EAGVAQSPRYKIIEKRQSVAFWCNPISGHATLYWYQQILGQGPKLLIQFQNNGVVDDSQLPKDRFSAERLKGVDSTLKIQPAKLEDSAVYLCASSLVVAKNIQYFGAGTRLSVL.

The chain recombines TRBV19 with TRBJ2-3, with D possibly being TRBD1 or TRBD2 (5 bases each). Deletions cut 2 bases from V and 6 bases from J, with 18 bases between. The V gene's germline CDR1 is LNHDA and CDR2 SQIVND (reference sequence). This CDR3 has 16 amino acids. This CDR3 reads CASSIRRGSRTDTQYF. DNA of the CDR3: TGTGCCAGTAGTATACGTCGGGGCAGCCGGACGGATACGCAGTATTTT.

The chain is built from TRBV11-3 and TRBJ2-1; D might be TRBD1 or TRBD2, each matching 6 bases. V lost 3 bases, J lost 1 base, and 10 bases lay in between. The V gene's germline CDR1 is SGHNT and CDR2 YENEEA. CDR3 length: 15 amino acids. DNA of the CDR3: TGTGCCAGCAGCTTGAGGGGGGTATCCTACAATGAGCAGTTCTTC. Translating gives CASSLRGVSYNEQFF.

The chain combines TRBV28 with TRBJ1-1; D is ambiguous. Trimming cost V 6 bases and J 4 bases, with 9 bases left between them. The length of the CDR3 is 12 residues. The germline V gene has CDR1 MDHEN and CDR2 SYDVKM. The CDR3 loop reads CASRPDPTEAFF. The CDR3 DNA reads as TGTGCCAGCAGGCCGGACCCCACTGAAGCTTTCTTT.

This rearrangement joins TRBV21-1 to TRBJ2-7; the D call of TRBD2 is as the table states it, not checked on the DNA. TRBV21-1 is a pseudogene locus. CDR3 length: 14 residues. The DNA of the CDR3 is TGTGCCAGCAGCAAAGCCGGGGGGGCCTACGAGCAGTACTTC. Translation: CASSKAGGAYEQYF.

V is TRBV7-9 and J is TRBJ1-1; D not resolved. CDR1 is SEHNR and CDR2 is FQNEAQ in the germline V gene (reference sequence). V was pared by 1 base and J by 2 bases, with 11 bases between. This CDR3 spans 15 amino acids. CDR3 bases: TGTGCCAGCAGCTTAGGTTTCAGACTAAACACTGAAGCTTTCTTT. Amino acid sequence: CASSLGFRLNTEAFF.

V and J are TRBV19 and TRBJ2-7; 9 positions match TRBD2. The CDR3 length is 14 residues. Germline V gene lookup returns CDR1 LNHDA and CDR2 SQIVND (reference sequence). Trimming removed 4 bases from V and 4 bases from J; junction bases left unmatched: 5. The CDR3 DNA follows: TGTGCCAGTAGTACCTTAGCGGGAGTATACGAGCAGTACTTC. As protein: CASSTLAGVYEQYF.

For the CDR3, the DNA is TGTGCCAGCAGCGTAAGACTAGCGGGAGACAATGAGCAGTTCTTC. Protein sequence: CASSVRLAGDNEQFF. The chain couples TRBV9 to TRBJ2-1; TRBD2 agrees at 12 bases. CDR3 size: 15 residues. After removal of 1 base from V and 5 bases from J, the junction contained 1 base not matched to a gene. The germline V gene has CDR1 SGDLS and CDR2 YYNGEE. Full variable domain (remainder filled in from reference TRBV9 and TRBJ2-1): DSGVTQTPKHLITATGQRVTLRCSPRSGDLSVYWYQQSLDQGLQFLIQYYNGEERAKGNILERFSAQQFPDLHSELNLSSLELGDSALYFCASSVRLAGDNEQFFGPGTRLTVL.

This chain connects TRBV7-2 to TRBJ1-1, with D possibly TRBD1 on 5 matching bases. Deletions cut 5 bases from V and 7 bases from J, with 17 bases between. The CDR3 covers 14 residues. Germline V CDR1 and CDR2: SGHTA, FQGNSA. The CDR3 coding sequence is TGTGCCAGCAGCCCGGGACGGGGGTCTAGTGAAGCTTTCTTT. Its translation: CASSPGRGSSEAFF.